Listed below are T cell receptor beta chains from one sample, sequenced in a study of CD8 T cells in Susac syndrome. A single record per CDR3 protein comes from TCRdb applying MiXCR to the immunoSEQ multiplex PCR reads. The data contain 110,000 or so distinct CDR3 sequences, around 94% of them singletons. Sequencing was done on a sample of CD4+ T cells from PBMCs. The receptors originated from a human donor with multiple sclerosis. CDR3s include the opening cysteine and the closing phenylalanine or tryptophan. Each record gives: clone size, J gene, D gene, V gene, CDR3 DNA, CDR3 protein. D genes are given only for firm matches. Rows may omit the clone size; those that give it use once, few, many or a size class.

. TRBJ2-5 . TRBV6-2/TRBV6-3 TGTGCCAGTAGTGGCATAAGCAGGGAGACCCAGTACTTC CASSGISRETQYF
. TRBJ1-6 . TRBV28 TGTGCCAGCAGTCCCAACCCCACCCGGAGTTCACCCCTCCACTTT CASSPNPTRSSPLHF
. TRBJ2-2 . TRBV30 TGTGCCTGGAGTAAAGGGGCCGGGGAGCTGTTTTTT CAWSKGAGELFF
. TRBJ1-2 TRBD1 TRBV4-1 TGCGCCAGCAGCCAAGAATCCGAGGGGGCGACCTTTGGCTACACCTTC CASSQESEGATFGYTF
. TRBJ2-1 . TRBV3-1 TGTGCCAGCAGTGGACAAGCTTTGGAGAGCTCCTACAATGAGCAGTTCTTC CASSGQALESSYNEQFF
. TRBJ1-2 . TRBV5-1 TGCGCCAGCAGTGAATCCCCCCCTAACTATGGCTACACCTTC CASSESPPNYGYTF
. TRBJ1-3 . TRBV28 TGTGCCAGCAGTTTCCCCCACAGGGGAAACACCATATATTTT CASSFPHRGNTIYF
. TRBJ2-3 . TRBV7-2 TGTGCCAGCAGCTTAGCAGGGATAAGCACAGATACGCAGTATTTT CASSLAGISTDTQYF
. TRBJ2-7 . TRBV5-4 TGTGCCAGCAGCCTCTCTAGCACCTACGAGCAGTACTTC CASSLSSTYEQYF
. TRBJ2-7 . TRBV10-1 TGCGCCAGCAGTGACGGGGCAGCCGTTTACGAGCAGTACTTC CASSDGAAVYEQYF
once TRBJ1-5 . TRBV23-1 TGCGCCAGCAGTCAATCACGGAGACGCAATCAGCCCCAGCATTTT CASSQSRRRNQPQHF
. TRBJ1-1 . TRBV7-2 TGTGCCAGCAGGAGAGGAGGTAGGGACACTGAAGCTTTCTTT CASRRGGRDTEAFF
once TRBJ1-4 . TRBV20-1 TGCAGTGCTAGATCCGTACCAAATGAAAAACTGTTTTTT CSARSVPNEKLFF
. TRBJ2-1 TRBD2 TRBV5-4 TGTGCCAGCAGCCCTGGACTAGCGGGGGGGCGCGAGCAGTTCTTC CASSPGLAGGREQFF
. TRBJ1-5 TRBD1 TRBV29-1 TGCAGCGTTGGAGGACAGGGGGGGACCCAGCCCCAGCATTTT CSVGGQGGTQPQHF
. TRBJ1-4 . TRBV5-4 TGTGCCAGCAGCCCACGGGGTGCAACTAATGAAAAACTGTTTTTT CASSPRGATNEKLFF
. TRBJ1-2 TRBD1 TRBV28 TGTGCCAGCAGCTCTACCGGGACAGCAACGCTTGCTAACTATGGCTACACCTTC CASSSTGTATLANYGYTF
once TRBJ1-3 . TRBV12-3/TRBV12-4 TGTGCCAGCAGTTCCCGGGGAAACACCATATATTTT CASSSRGNTIYF
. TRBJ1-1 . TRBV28 TGTGCCTCTGTAAGGGGGTATTCCGAAGCTTTCTTT CASVRGYSEAFF
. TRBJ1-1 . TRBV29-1 TGCAGCGTTGACAGGGTGAACACTGAAGTTTTCTTT CSVDRVNTEVFF
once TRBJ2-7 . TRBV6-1 TGTGCCAGCAGTTTGCGTCGGGACTCCTACGAGCAGTACTTC CASSLRRDSYEQYF
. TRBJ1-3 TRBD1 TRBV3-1 TGTGCCAGCAGCCGACCCAGGGGGCGCGGTGGAAACACCATATATTTT CASSRPRGRGGNTIYF
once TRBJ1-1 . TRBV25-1 TGTGCCAGCAGTACCTTGCGGGGGATGGCTTTCTTT CASSTLRGMAFF
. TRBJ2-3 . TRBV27 TGTGCCAGCAGTTTCGACAGGAGATACACAGATACGCAGTATTTT CASSFDRRYTDTQYF
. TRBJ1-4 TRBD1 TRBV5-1 TGCGCCAGCAGCTTGGATCGACAGGGGGCTGACGAAAAACTGTTTTTT CASSLDRQGADEKLFF
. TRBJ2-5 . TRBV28 TGTGCCAGCAGTTCTGACAGGGAGACCCAGTACTTC CASSSDRETQYF
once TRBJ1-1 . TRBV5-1 TGCGCCAGCAGCTTGGGAGGTCGGGGCCCGAACACTGAAGCTTTCTTT CASSLGGRGPNTEAFF
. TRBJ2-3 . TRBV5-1 TGCGCCAGCAGCTTGGAAAGGGGGACAGATACGCAGTATTTT CASSLERGTDTQYF
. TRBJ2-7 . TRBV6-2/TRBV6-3 TGTGCCAGCAGCTACGGGCCGACTGATCCCTCCTACGAGCAGTACTTC CASSYGPTDPSYEQYF
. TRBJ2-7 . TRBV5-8 TGTGCCAGCAGCTACGGGGCCGACAGAGAGCAGTACTTC CASSYGADREQYF
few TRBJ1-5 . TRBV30 TGTGCCTGGAGTCGGGGGACGGGCAATCAGCCCCAGCATTTT CAWSRGTGNQPQHF
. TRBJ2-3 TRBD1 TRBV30 TGTGCCTGGAGCCGGGGACAGCTCACAGATACGCAGTATTTT CAWSRGQLTDTQYF
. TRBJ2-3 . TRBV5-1 TGCGCCAGCAGCTTGGAACCGGGCTCTAGCACAGATACGCAGTATTTT CASSLEPGSSTDTQYF
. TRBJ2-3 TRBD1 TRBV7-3 TGTGCCAGCAGCTTAAGTCCGGGACAGGGGTCAGATACGCAGTATTTT CASSLSPGQGSDTQYF